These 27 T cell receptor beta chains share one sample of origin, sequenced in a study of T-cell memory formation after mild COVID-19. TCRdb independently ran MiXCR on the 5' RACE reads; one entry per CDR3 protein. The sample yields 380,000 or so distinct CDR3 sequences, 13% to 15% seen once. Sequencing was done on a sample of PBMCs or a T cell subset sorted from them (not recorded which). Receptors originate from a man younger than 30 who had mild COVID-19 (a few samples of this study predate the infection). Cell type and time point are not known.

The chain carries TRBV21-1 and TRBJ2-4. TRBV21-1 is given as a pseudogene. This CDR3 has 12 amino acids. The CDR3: CASIRAKNIQYF. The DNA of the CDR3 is TGTGCCAGCATTAGAGCCAAAAACATTCAGTACTTC.

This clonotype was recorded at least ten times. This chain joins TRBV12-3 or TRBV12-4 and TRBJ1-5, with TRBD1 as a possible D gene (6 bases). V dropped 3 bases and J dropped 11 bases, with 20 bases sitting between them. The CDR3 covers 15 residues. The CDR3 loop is CASSFYAGVSLAQHF. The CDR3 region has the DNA TGTGCCAGCAGTTTTTATGCAGGGGTATCTTTAGCCCAGCATTTT.

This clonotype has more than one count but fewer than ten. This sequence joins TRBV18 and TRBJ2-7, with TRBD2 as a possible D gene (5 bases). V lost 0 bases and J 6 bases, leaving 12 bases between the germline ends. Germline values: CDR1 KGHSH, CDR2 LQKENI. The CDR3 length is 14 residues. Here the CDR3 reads CASSPPPPGSEQYF. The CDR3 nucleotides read TGTGCCAGCTCACCACCCCCCCCGGGATCCGAGCAGTACTTC.

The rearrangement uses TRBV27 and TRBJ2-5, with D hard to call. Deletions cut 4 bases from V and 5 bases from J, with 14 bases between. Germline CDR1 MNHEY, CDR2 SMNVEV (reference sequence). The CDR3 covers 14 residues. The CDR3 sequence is CASSYNPVGETQYF. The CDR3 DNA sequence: TGTGCCAGCAGTTACAACCCAGTAGGGGAGACCCAGTACTTC.

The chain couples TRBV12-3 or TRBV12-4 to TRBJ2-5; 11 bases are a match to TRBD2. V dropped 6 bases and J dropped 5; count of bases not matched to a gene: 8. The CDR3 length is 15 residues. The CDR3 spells CASSSLAGGRETQYF. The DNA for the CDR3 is TGTGCCAGCAGCTCTCTAGCGGGGGGCCGGGAGACCCAGTACTTC.

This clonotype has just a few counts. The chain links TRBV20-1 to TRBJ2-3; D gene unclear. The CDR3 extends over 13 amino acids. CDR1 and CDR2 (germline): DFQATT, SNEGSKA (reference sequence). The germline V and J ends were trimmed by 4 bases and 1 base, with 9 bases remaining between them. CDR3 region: CSAIPSGTDTQYF. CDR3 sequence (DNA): TGCAGTGCTATCCCAAGCGGCACAGATACGCAGTATTTT.

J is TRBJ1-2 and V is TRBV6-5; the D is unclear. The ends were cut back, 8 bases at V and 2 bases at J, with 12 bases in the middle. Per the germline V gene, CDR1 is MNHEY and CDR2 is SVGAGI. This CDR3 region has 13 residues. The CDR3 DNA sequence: TGTGCCAGCGGAGGGCAGATGAACTATGGCTACACCTTC. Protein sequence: CASGGQMNYGYTF.

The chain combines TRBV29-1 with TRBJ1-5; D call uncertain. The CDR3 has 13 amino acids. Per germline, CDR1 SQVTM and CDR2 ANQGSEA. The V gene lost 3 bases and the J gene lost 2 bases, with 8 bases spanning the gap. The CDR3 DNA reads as TGCAGCGTTGATTTCGGCGGCAATCAGCCCCAGCATTTT. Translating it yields CSVDFGGNQPQHF.

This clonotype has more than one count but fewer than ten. CDR3 DNA sequence: TGTGCCAGCAGCTCCCTAGCGTCCACAGATACGCAGTATTTT. Its protein is CASSSLASTDTQYF. V is TRBV11-2 and J is TRBJ2-3; a weak D match, TRBD2 (6 bases). This CDR3 region has 14 residues. Looked up from germline, CDR1 is SGHAT and CDR2 is FQNNGV. V was cut by 4 bases and J by 2 bases, with 10 bases left in between. Looking up the rest from reference TRBV11-2 and TRBJ2-3 gives the full variable domain: EAGVAQSPRYKIIEKRQSVAFWCNPISGHATLYWYQQILGQGPKLLIQFQNNGVVDDSQLPKDRFSAERLKGVDSTLKIQPAKLEDSAVYLCASSSLASTDTQYFGPGTRLTVL.

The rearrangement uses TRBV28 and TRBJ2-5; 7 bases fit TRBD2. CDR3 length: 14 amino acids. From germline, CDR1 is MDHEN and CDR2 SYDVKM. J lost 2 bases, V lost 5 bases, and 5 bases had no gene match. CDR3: CASSPIGGQETQYF. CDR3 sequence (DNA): TGTGCCAGCAGTCCCATCGGGGGGCAAGAGACCCAGTACTTC.

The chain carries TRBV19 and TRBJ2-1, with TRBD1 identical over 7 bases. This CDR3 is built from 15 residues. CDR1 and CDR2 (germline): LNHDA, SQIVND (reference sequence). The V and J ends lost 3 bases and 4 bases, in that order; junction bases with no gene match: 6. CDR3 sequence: CASSMYRGRYNEQFF. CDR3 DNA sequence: TGTGCCAGTAGTATGTACAGGGGAAGATACAATGAGCAGTTCTTC.

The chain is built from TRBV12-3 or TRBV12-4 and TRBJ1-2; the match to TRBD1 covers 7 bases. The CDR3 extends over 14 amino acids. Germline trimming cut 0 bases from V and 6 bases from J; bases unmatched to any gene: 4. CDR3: CASSLAQGVHGYTF. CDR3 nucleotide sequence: TGTGCCAGCAGTTTAGCCCAGGGGGTACATGGCTACACCTTC.

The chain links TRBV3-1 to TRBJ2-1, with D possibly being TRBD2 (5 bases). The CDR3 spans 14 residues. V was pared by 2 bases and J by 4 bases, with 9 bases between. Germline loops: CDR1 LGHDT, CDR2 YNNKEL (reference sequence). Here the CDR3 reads CASSQTGSYNEQFF. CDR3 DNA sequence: TGTGCCAGCAGCCAAACGGGGTCGTACAATGAGCAGTTCTTC.

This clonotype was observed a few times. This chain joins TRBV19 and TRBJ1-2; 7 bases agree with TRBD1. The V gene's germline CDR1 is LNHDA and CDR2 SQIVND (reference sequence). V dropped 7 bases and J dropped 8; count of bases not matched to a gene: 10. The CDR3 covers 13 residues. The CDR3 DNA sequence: TGTGCCAGTACTCTCAGGGGGGGTCGCGGCTACACCTTC. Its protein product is CASTLRGGRGYTF. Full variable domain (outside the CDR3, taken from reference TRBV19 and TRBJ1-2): DGGITQSPKYLFRKEGQNVTLSCEQNLNHDAMYWYRQDPGQGLRLIYYSQIVNDFQKGDIAEGYSVSREKKESFPLTVTSAQKNPTAFYLCASTLRGGRGYTFGSGTRLTVV.

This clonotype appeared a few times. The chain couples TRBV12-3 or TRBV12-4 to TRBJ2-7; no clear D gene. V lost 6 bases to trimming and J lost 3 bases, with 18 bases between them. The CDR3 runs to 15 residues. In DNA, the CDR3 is TGTGCCAGCAGCCCCCTGTCCCACCACCTCTACGAGCAGTACTTC. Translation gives CASSPLSHHLYEQYF.

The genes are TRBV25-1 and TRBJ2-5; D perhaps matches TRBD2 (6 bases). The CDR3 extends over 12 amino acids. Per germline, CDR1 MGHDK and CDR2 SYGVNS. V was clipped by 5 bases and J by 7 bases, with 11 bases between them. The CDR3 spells CASSTPGGTQYF. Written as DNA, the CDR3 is TGTGCCAGCAGTACTCCCGGGGGGACCCAGTACTTC.

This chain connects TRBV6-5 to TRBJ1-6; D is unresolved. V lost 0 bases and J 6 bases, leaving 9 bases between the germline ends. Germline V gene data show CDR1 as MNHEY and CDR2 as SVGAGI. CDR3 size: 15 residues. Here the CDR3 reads CASSYSGEANSPLHF. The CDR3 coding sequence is TGTGCCAGCAGTTACTCCGGGGAGGCTAATTCACCCCTCCACTTT.

As DNA, the CDR3 is TGTGCCAGCAGCCAGGGACTAGCGGGACTCAGCTCCTACAATGAGCAGTTCTTC. Encoded protein: CASSQGLAGLSSYNEQFF. The chain joins TRBV6-5 to TRBJ2-1; the match to TRBD2 covers 13 bases. CDR1 is MNHEY, CDR2 SVGAGI, per germline. The CDR3 extends over 18 amino acids. Germline trimming cut 6 bases from V and 0 bases from J; bases unmatched to any gene: 8.

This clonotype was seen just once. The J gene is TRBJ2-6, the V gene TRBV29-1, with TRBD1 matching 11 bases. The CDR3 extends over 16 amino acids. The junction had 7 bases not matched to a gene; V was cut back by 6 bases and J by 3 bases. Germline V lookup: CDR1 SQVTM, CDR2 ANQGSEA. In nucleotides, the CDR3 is TGCAGCGTCCGACCGGGACAGGGGGTTGGGGCCAACGTCCTGACTTTC. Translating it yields CSVRPGQGVGANVLTF.

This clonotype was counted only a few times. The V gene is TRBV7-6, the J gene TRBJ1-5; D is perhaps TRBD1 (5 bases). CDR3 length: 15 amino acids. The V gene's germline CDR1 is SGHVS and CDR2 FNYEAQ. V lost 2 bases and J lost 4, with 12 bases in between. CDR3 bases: TGTGCCAGCAGCTTAACGCCCGGGGGGAATCAGCCCCAGCATTTT. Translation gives CASSLTPGGNQPQHF.

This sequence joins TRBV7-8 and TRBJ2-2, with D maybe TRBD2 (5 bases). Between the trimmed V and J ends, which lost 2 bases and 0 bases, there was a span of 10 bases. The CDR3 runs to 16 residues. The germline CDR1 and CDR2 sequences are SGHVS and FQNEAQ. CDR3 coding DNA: TGTGCCAGCAGCTTACGAGGGTTAGCGAACACCGGGGAGCTGTTTTTT. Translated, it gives CASSLRGLANTGELFF.

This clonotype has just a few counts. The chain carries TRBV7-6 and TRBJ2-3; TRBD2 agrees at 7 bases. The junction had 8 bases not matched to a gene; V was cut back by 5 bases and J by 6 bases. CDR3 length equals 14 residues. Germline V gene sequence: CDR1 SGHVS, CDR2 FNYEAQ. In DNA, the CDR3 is TGTGCCAGCAGCCCCCCTCGGGGGGAGGATACGCAGTATTTT. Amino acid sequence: CASSPPRGEDTQYF.

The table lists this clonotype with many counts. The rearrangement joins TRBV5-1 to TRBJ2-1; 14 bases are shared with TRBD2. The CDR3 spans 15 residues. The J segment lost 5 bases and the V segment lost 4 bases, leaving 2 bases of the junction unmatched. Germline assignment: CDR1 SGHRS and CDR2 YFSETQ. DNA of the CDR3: TGCGCCAGCAGCCAGGGACTAGCGGGGGACAATGAGCAGTTCTTC. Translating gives CASSQGLAGDNEQFF.

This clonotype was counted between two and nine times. For the CDR3, the DNA is TGTGCCAGCGTCGGGCTAGCGGGACTCTTCTTC. This encodes CASVGLAGLFF. The V and J genes are TRBV12-3 or TRBV12-4 and TRBJ2-1; TRBD2 aligns across 9 bases. There are 11 residues in the CDR3. Losses at the gene ends were 8 bases for V and 16 bases for J; bases not matched to a gene: 9.

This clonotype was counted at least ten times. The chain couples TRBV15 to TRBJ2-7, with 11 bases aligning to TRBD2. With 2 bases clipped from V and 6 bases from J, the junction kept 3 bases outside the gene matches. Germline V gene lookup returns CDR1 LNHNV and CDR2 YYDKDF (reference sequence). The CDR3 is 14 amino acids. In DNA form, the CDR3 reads TGTGCCACCAGCAGATTAGCGGGGGGGCGCGAGCAGTACTTC. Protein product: CATSRLAGGREQYF.

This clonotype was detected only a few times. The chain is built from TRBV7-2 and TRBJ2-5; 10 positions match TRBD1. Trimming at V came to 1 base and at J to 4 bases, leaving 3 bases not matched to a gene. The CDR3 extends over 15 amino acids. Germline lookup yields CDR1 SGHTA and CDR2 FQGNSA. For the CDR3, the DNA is TGTGCCAGCAGCTTAGGGGGGACAGGGGCAGAGACCCAGTACTTC. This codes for CASSLGGTGAETQYF.

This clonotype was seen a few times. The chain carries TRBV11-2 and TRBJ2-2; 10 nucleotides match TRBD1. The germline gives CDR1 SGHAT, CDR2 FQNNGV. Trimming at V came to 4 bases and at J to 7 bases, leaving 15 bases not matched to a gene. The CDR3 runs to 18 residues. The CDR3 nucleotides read TGTGCCAGCAGCTCATTCCCGGGGGACAGGGGCGTCGGCGGGGAGCTGTTTTTT. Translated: CASSSFPGDRGVGGELFF.